Below, 8 T cell receptor beta chains from the same sample are listed, as sequenced in a study of long-term antiretroviral therapy in people with HIV. It was version v3.0 of the immunoSEQ assay that was run at survey level. The table came from immunoSEQ multiplex PCR; TCRdb's copy has only in-frame clones and leaves some out. Counted here are 26,000 or so clones, 88% occurring once; the ten biggest clones make up around 4%. This sample comprised unsorted PBMCs, obtained 0.5 years after starting antiretroviral therapy. These receptors all come from a woman aged 18-29 years with HIV.

The chain links TRBV11-2 to TRBJ1-4; D uncertain. Germline loops: CDR1 SGHAT, CDR2 FQNNGV. The CDR3 sequence is 12 residues long. Trimming took off 7 bases at V and 8 bases at J, with 11 bases between the two ends. Here the CDR3 DNA reads TGTGCCAGCACTTATTTAGGGGAAAAACTGTTTTTT. Amino acid sequence: CASTYLGEKLFF.

The chain has TRBV28 and TRBJ1-1; D gene unclear. The ends were cut back, 7 bases at V and 3 bases at J, with 3 bases in the middle. Looked up from germline, CDR1 is MDHEN and CDR2 is SYDVKM. The CDR3 is 10 amino acids. The CDR3 DNA is TGTGCCAGCAAGGACACTGAAGCTTTCTTT. Translating it yields CASKDTEAFF.

V is TRBV15 and J is TRBJ2-3; possible D gene TRBD1, 6 bases. CDR1 LNHNV and CDR2 YYDKDF come from the germline V gene (reference sequence). V was trimmed by 5 bases and J by 2 bases, leaving 14 bases between them. The CDR3 spans 15 residues. CDR3 in DNA: TGTGCCACCAGCGGAAACAGGGTTATCACAGATACGCAGTATTTT. Translation gives CATSGNRVITDTQYF.

This chain links TRBV28 with TRBJ2-2; 14 nucleotides match TRBD2. V trimming: 5 bases; J trimming: 6 bases; junction bases outside the gene matches: 23. Germline V gene sequence: CDR1 MDHEN, CDR2 SYDVKM. The CDR3 is made up of 22 amino acids. In DNA form, the CDR3 reads TGTGCCAGCAGTCCTTACCCCCCTCTGACTAGCGGGAGGGCCCAACGGGCCGGGGAGCTGTTTTTT. Translating it yields CASSPYPPLTSGRAQRAGELFF.

This chain links TRBV6-1 with TRBJ1-3, with TRBD1 as a possible D gene (5 bases). Germline assignment: CDR1 MNHNS and CDR2 SASEGT. Trimming removed 3 bases from V and 0 bases from J, with 15 bases in between. The length of the CDR3 is 17 residues. CDR3 protein: CASSETARANSGNTIYF. The CDR3 DNA reads as TGTGCCAGCAGTGAGACAGCGAGGGCGAACTCTGGAAACACCATATATTTT.

This rearrangement joins TRBV18 to TRBJ1-4, with D possibly matching TRBD1 (5 bases). Trimming left V 2 bases short and J 8 bases short, with 12 bases between. There are 14 residues in the CDR3. Germline CDR1 is KGHSH and CDR2 is LQKENI. CDR3 DNA: TGTGCCAGCTCACCATTAGGGGTACGGGAAAAACTGTTTTTT. Translated: CASSPLGVREKLFF.

The V call is TRBV10-3, the J call TRBJ2-7, with TRBD2 matching 7 bases. There are 15 residues in the CDR3. CDR1 ENHRY and CDR2 SYGVKD come from the germline V gene. J was trimmed by 3 bases and V by 4 bases; bases with no gene match: 9. In DNA form, the CDR3 reads TGTGCCATCAGTGGTGGGGCGGGAGCCAACTACGAGCAGTACTTC. Protein: CAISGGAGANYEQYF.

The genes are TRBV6-1 and TRBJ2-7; D gene ambiguous. V dropped 6 bases and J dropped 3 bases, with 6 bases sitting between them. Germline V CDR1 and CDR2: MNHNS, SASEGT. There are 11 residues in the CDR3. The CDR3 coding sequence is TGTGCCAGCAGCACGGTCTACGAGCAGTACTTC. Translating it yields CASSTVYEQYF.